This entry concerns a single TCR beta chain. Its antigen is unidentified. PCR amplification relied on 60 Vbeta primers (plus 13 Jbeta primers). Sequencing used immunoSEQ multiplex PCR; TCRdb keeps in-frame clones, though not all of them. This sample's table reports roughly 75,000 clones. Between the trimmed V and J ends, which lost 5 bases and 4 bases, there was a span of 11 bases. The CDR3 totals 12 residues. Germline V gene data show CDR1 as GTSNPN and CDR2 as SVGIG (reference sequence). The entry originates in a study of cytomegalovirus exposure and HLA in healthy donors. General study points: As a later analysis revealed, most CMV-associated TCR beta chains appeared HLA-restricted.

V is TRBV30 and J is TRBJ1-2; possibly TRBD1 for D (6 bases). This TCR came from a man aged 35 to 55 in good health and CMV-seronegative. Source material: PBMCs. The CDR3 loop is CAWEQGRYGYTF. The CDR3 coding sequence is TGTGCCTGGGAACAGGGTCGCTATGGCTACACCTTC.